The rows below give T cell receptor beta chains drawn from one sample of a study of spatial heterogeneity in lung cancer. From the 5' RACE reads, TCRdb called clonotypes with MiXCR, one entry per CDR3 protein. The sample has roughly 71,000 distinct CDR3 sequences; about 8.2% are singletons. The sequencing here drew on PBMCs, taken at follow-up. These receptors were obtained from a female donor with early-stage non-small cell lung cancer. CDR3s include the opening cysteine and the closing phenylalanine or tryptophan. D genes are given only for firm matches. The size field is filled for only some rows; it gives once, few, many or a size class.

D	V	size	J	CDR3	DNA
.	TRBV5-1	many	TRBJ2-7	CASSAWDGSSYEQYF	TGCGCCAGCAGCGCCTGGGACGGAAGCTCCTACGAGCAGTACTTC
TRBD2	TRBV7-2	many	TRBJ2-1	CASSLTSGLYNEQFF	TGTGCCAGCAGTTTGACTAGCGGCCTCTACAATGAGCAGTTCTTC
TRBD1	TRBV10-2	many	TRBJ1-2	CASSSGTGGYGYTF	TGCGCCAGCAGTTCCGGGACAGGGGGTTATGGCTACACCTTC
.	TRBV7-2	many	TRBJ1-1	CASSLRGGEDTEAFF	TGTGCCAGCAGCTTGAGGGGGGGTGAAGACACTGAAGCTTTCTTT
.	TRBV12-3/TRBV12-4	many	TRBJ2-1	CASRPQEREQFF	TGTGCCAGCAGGCCACAGGAGCGCGAGCAGTTCTTC
.	TRBV5-1	few	TRBJ1-1	CASSRTQDTEAFF	TGCGCCAGCAGCAGAACACAGGACACTGAAGCTTTCTTT
.	TRBV7-2	few	TRBJ1-2	CASSFGGTFYGYTF	TGTGCCAGCAGCTTCGGAGGGACTTTCTATGGCTACACCTTC
.	TRBV29-1	many	TRBJ2-4	CSVEREAKNIQYF	TGCAGCGTTGAGCGCGAAGCCAAAAACATTCAGTACTTC
.	TRBV7-9	many	TRBJ2-1	CATWGARGVNEQFF	TGTGCCACCTGGGGGGCCAGAGGGGTCAATGAGCAGTTCTTC
.	TRBV2	many	TRBJ2-7	CASLGGAPSYYEQYF	TGTGCCAGCTTGGGCGGGGCCCCTTCCTACTACGAGCAGTACTTC
.	TRBV29-1	many	TRBJ1-2	CSVDSLSENGYTF	TGCAGCGTTGATAGCCTATCCGAGAATGGCTACACCTTC
TRBD1	TRBV28	few	TRBJ1-1	CASSPPLTGRGEAFF	TGTGCCAGCAGTCCCCCCTTGACAGGGCGAGGTGAAGCTTTCTTT
TRBD1	TRBV29-1	many	TRBJ1-2	CSGGQNYGYTF	TGCAGCGGGGGACAGAACTATGGCTACACCTTC
TRBD1	TRBV2	many	TRBJ2-5	CASMRTGQETQYF	TGTGCCAGCATGAGGACAGGGCAAGAGACCCAGTACTTC
.	TRBV5-8	many	TRBJ2-6	CASSFQMSGANVLTF	TGTGCCAGCAGCTTCCAAATGTCTGGGGCCAACGTCCTGACTTTC
.	TRBV12-3/TRBV12-4	.	TRBJ2-3	CASSSPGSGWADTQYF	TGTGCCAGCAGTTCCCCTGGGTCGGGTTGGGCAGATACGCAGTATTTT
.	TRBV11-3	few	TRBJ2-4	CASSAGPTAKNIQYF	TGTGCCAGCAGCGCCGGCCCTACAGCCAAAAACATTCAGTACTTC
.	TRBV5-1	many	TRBJ2-3	CASSREPTTDTQYF	TGCGCCAGCAGCCGGGAGCCAACCACAGATACGCAGTATTTT
.	TRBV29-1	many	TRBJ2-1	CSVEDRGYNEQFF	TGCAGCGTTGAGGACAGAGGATACAATGAGCAGTTCTTC
TRBD1	TRBV11-1	.	TRBJ2-3	CASLGQGFTDTQYF	TGTGCCAGCCTGGGACAGGGATTCACAGATACGCAGTATTTT
.	TRBV20-1	once	TRBJ2-1	CSAPRTTYNEQFF	TGCAGTGCCCCTAGGACTACCTACAATGAGCAGTTCTTC
TRBD2	TRBV20-1	many	TRBJ2-3	CSAREAGPSTDTQYF	TGCAGTGCTAGAGAAGCGGGACCAAGCACAGATACGCAGTATTTT
TRBD2	TRBV10-3	.	TRBJ2-1	CAISIGTSVEQQFF	TGTGCCATCAGCATCGGGACTAGCGTCGAACAGCAGTTCTTC
.	TRBV11-2	many	TRBJ2-3	CASSPFPQSSSIHF	TGTGCCAGCAGCCCCTTCCCCCAGTCCTCGTCCATCCATTTT
.	TRBV7-9	few	TRBJ2-3	CASSLTMFTQYF	TGTGCCAGCAGCTTAACTATGTTCACGCAGTATTTT
.	TRBV24-1	many	TRBJ2-2	CATKKGGSLFNTGELFF	TGTGCCACCAAAAAAGGAGGGTCACTATTTAACACCGGGGAGCTGTTTTTT
TRBD2	TRBV2	few	TRBJ2-1	CATGTSGYNEQFF	TGTGCCACCGGGACTAGCGGGTACAATGAGCAGTTCTTC
.	TRBV10-3	few	TRBJ1-1	CAISVRGYTEAFF	TGTGCCATCAGTGTTAGAGGTTACACTGAAGCTTTCTTT
.	TRBV12-3/TRBV12-4	.	TRBJ1-1	CASSPYSGGNTEAFF	TGTGCCAGCAGTCCTTACTCGGGGGGGAACACTGAAGCTTTCTTT
.	TRBV6-1	.	TRBJ1-1	CASSVRGADDTEAFF	TGTGCCAGCAGTGTTCGCGGGGCCGACGACACTGAAGCTTTCTTT
.	TRBV6-5	few	TRBJ1-1	CASSYSVYGDTEAFF	TGTGCCAGCAGTTACTCTGTTTACGGGGACACTGAAGCTTTCTTT
.	TRBV30	.	TRBJ2-7	CAWSAGEVQYF	TGTGCCTGGAGCGCAGGGGAGGTGCAGTACTTC
.	TRBV10-2	few	TRBJ1-3	CASSEAGGNTIYF	TGCGCCAGCAGTGAGGCCGGTGGAAACACCATATATTTT
.	TRBV20-1	many	TRBJ2-2	CSATGTPTGELFF	TGCAGTGCTACCGGGACACCAACCGGGGAGCTGTTTTTT
TRBD2	TRBV5-1	.	TRBJ2-1	CASSPSGRAVEQFF	TGCGCCAGCAGCCCTAGCGGGAGGGCCGTTGAGCAGTTCTTC
.	TRBV29-1	.	TRBJ1-4	CSGGTNEKLFF	TGCTCCGGAGGAACTAATGAAAAACTGTTTTTT
TRBD2	TRBV7-3	many	TRBJ2-3	CASSLAAASDTQYF	TGTGCCAGCAGTCTAGCGGCCGCCTCAGATACGCAGTATTTT
TRBD2	TRBV28	.	TRBJ2-7	CASSLGLAGVFLISSYEQYF	TGTGCCAGCAGTTTAGGGCTAGCGGGAGTTTTCTTGATTTCTTCCTACGAGCAGTACTTC
.	TRBV18	many	TRBJ2-7	CASSPSSAYEQYF	TGTGCCAGCTCCCCTTCCTCCGCCTACGAGCAGTACTTC